A single sample is the source of the 30 T cell receptor beta chains below, sequenced in a study of HIV-infected patients and healthy controls. No cell fractionation was done, so the repertoire covers all unsorted peripheral blood T cells. Alpha and beta constant-region primers primed reverse transcription of around 500 ng RNA. Using multiplexing indices, alpha and beta chain libraries were generated apart by chain-specific third strand synthesis. Each CDR3 protein is one row after TCRdb ran MiXCR on the 5' RACE reads. The table records a few thousand distinct CDR3 sequences, approximately 10% of them present only once. This material consisted of blood, taken before antiretroviral therapy. These receptors all come from an adult with HIV infection.

This clonotype was observed at least ten times. The rearrangement joins TRBV29-1 to TRBJ1-4; 9 bases match TRBD1. J lost 7 bases, V lost 7 bases, and 7 bases had no gene match. CDR1 is SQVTM and CDR2 is ANQGSEA in the germline V gene. This CDR3 has 13 residues. CDR3 bases: TGCAGCGGGCAACAGGGGGCAGGTGAAAAACTGTTTTTT. Translating gives CSGQQGAGEKLFF.

In its sample, this clonotype is medium-sized. An end of the junction does not agree with germline; a read error may underlie this. The chain has TRBV2 and TRBJ2-7, with TRBD1 as a possible D gene (6 bases). The CDR3 length is 15 residues. Germline values: CDR1 SNHLY, CDR2 FYNNEI. CDR3 amino acids: CSSSEASGANYEQYF. The CDR3 bases are TGTTCCAGCAGTGAAGCGTCAGGGGCAAACTACGAGCAGTACTTC.

The table lists this clonotype with many counts. The chain employs TRBV7-9 and TRBJ1-2, with unresolved D. Looked up from germline, CDR1 is SEHNR and CDR2 is FQNEAQ (reference sequence). The CDR3 covers 14 residues. V lost 3 bases and J lost 0, with 8 bases in between. CDR3 protein: CASSLRTPNYGYTF. DNA of the CDR3: TGTGCCAGCAGCTTGAGGACCCCTAACTATGGCTACACCTTC.

The V and J genes are TRBV28 and TRBJ2-5, with a tentative D call TRBD2 (6 bases). CDR3 length: 13 amino acids. Trimming left V 7 bases short and J 5 bases short, with 14 bases between. From germline, CDR1 is MDHEN and CDR2 SYDVKM. Written as DNA, the CDR3 is TGTGCCAGCACCGATGGGGGGAGGGAGACCCAGTACTTC. It translates to CASTDGGRETQYF. The full variable domain, with the rest looked up from reference TRBV28 and TRBJ2-5, is DVKVTQSSRYLVKRTGEKVFLECVQDMDHENMFWYRQDPGLGLRLIYFSYDVKMKEKGDIPEGYSVSREKKERFSLILESASTNQTSMYLCASTDGGRETQYFGPGTRLLVL.

This clonotype was detected many times. The chain combines TRBV19 with TRBJ1-2, with TRBD1 as a possible D gene (5 bases). Between the trimmed V and J ends, which lost 4 bases and 4 bases, there was a span of 16 bases. Germline loops: CDR1 LNHDA, CDR2 SQIVND (reference sequence). The CDR3 extends over 15 amino acids. The CDR3 DNA sequence: TGTGCCAGTAGTACCCCCAGCGGAGGGGTCTATGGCTACACCTTC. Residues: CASSTPSGGVYGYTF. Complete variable domain (other parts from reference TRBV19 and TRBJ1-2): DGGITQSPKYLFRKEGQNVTLSCEQNLNHDAMYWYRQDPGQGLRLIYYSQIVNDFQKGDIAEGYSVSREKKESFPLTVTSAQKNPTAFYLCASSTPSGGVYGYTFGSGTRLTVV.

This clonotype ranks as medium-sized. V gene TRBV6-5 combines with J gene TRBJ2-7, with 11 bases identical to TRBD2. This CDR3 region has 15 residues. Per germline, CDR1 MNHEY and CDR2 SVGAGI. V shed 6 bases, J shed 7 bases, and the junction held 11 bases outside the gene matches. Here the CDR3 reads CASRPLTSGGWEQYF. The CDR3 DNA reads as TGTGCCAGCAGACCGCTAACTAGCGGGGGCTGGGAGCAGTACTTC.

The rearrangement joins TRBV27 to TRBJ1-4; TRBD1 might be the D (5 bases). This CDR3 comprises 14 residues. The germline V gene encodes CDR1 MNHEY and CDR2 SMNVEV (reference sequence). The V end was cut by 5 bases, the J end by 3 bases, with 10 bases between. CDR3 protein: CASSLQESNEKLFF. CDR3 in DNA: TGTGCCAGCAGTCTACAGGAATCTAATGAAAAACTGTTTTTT.

The V gene is TRBV6-6, the J gene TRBJ2-1; 9 bases line up with TRBD2. Trimming removed 5 bases from V and 6 bases from J; junction bases left unmatched: 14. Germline V CDR1 and CDR2: MNHNY, SVGAGI (reference sequence). The CDR3 has 17 residues. In nucleotides, the CDR3 is TGTGCCAGCAGTGGTACCGGGGGACTAGCCGTCCTCAATGAGCAGTTCTTC. It yields the protein CASSGTGGLAVLNEQFF.

This clonotype is medium-sized (0.01 to 0.1%) within its sample. This chain connects TRBV20-1 to TRBJ2-3, with 9 bases lining up with TRBD2. Trimming at V came to 3 bases and at J to 9 bases, leaving 4 bases not matched to a gene. The CDR3 runs 12 residues. Germline V gives CDR1 DFQATT, CDR2 SNEGSKA (reference sequence). CDR3 DNA sequence: TGCAGTGCTAGTTCTAGCGGGGCAACGCAGTATTTT. It encodes CSASSSGATQYF.

This CDR3 is CTFSAVSYNEQFF. In DNA form, the CDR3 reads TGCACCTTTTCGGCAGTCTCCTACAATGAGCAGTTCTTC. The chain carries TRBV29-1 and TRBJ2-1; D gene unclear. Looked up from germline, CDR1 is SQVTM and CDR2 is ANQGSEA. The CDR3 contains 13 residues.

In this sample, this clonotype turned up a few times. The J gene is TRBJ1-2, the V gene TRBV25-1; 9 nucleotides align to TRBD1. Germline trimming cut 4 bases from V and 6 bases from J; bases unmatched to any gene: 3. Germline loops: CDR1 MGHDK, CDR2 SYGVNS. CDR3 size: 13 residues. CDR3 sequence (DNA): TGTGCCAGCAGTGCGGACAGGGGAAATGGCTACACCTTC. Its protein product is CASSADRGNGYTF.

This clonotype is a singleton in its sample. With a much larger clone just one base away, this may be a read error. The chain carries TRBV2 and TRBJ2-2, with TRBD2 as a possible D gene (5 bases). Germline V lookup: CDR1 SNHLY, CDR2 FYNNEI. The CDR3 length is 14 residues. The CDR3 coding sequence is TGTGTCAGAGGGTGGGGTACGAACACCGGGGAGCTGTTTTTT. Translation gives CVRGWGTNTGELFF. The complete variable domain, with remaining parts taken from reference TRBV2 and TRBJ2-2, reads EPEVTQTPSHQVTQMGQEVILRCVPISNHLYFYWYRQILGQKVEFLVSFYNNEISEKSEIFDDQFSVERPDGSNFTLKIRSTKLEDSAMYFCVRGWGTNTGELFFGEGSRLTVL.

Sample share makes this clonotype medium-sized. The chain uses TRBV20-1 and TRBJ2-3; TRBD2 aligns across 11 bases. The trim removed 4 bases at V and 0 bases at J, leaving 3 bases unmatched. The CDR3 consists of 15 residues. The V gene's germline CDR1 is DFQATT and CDR2 SNEGSKA (reference sequence). CDR3 region: CSAIAGGRSTDTQYF. The CDR3 coding sequence is TGCAGTGCTATAGCGGGGGGGAGAAGCACAGATACGCAGTATTTT.

This chain uses TRBV6-5 with TRBJ2-7; TRBD2 matches 7 bases. Germline loops: CDR1 MNHEY, CDR2 SVGAGI. The V segment lost 2 bases and the J segment 3 bases; nucleotides outside the gene matches: 10. The CDR3 spans 16 residues. The CDR3 nucleotides read TGTGCCAGCAGTTACCTCGGAGCGGGGATCGACTACGAGCAGTACTTC. Residues: CASSYLGAGIDYEQYF.

This clonotype is classed as medium-sized. The V call is TRBV6-1, the J call TRBJ2-1; perhaps TRBD2 as D (6 bases). This CDR3 spans 15 amino acids. Between the trimmed V and J ends, which lost 6 bases and 1 base, there was a span of 13 bases. Germline loops: CDR1 MNHNS, CDR2 SASEGT. As DNA, the CDR3 is TGTGCCAGCAGGGGTCCCGGGGGTTCCTACAATGAGCAGTTCTTC. It encodes CASRGPGGSYNEQFF.

This clonotype is labeled medium-sized. V and J are TRBV10-3 and TRBJ2-5; no definite D call. The length of the CDR3 is 14 residues. The germline V and J ends were trimmed by 3 bases and 5 bases, with 13 bases remaining between them. The germline V gene encodes CDR1 ENHRY and CDR2 SYGVKD. CDR3 DNA sequence: TGTGCCATCAGTGAAGTGGGGATTGGGGAGACCCAGTACTTC. It is translated as CAISEVGIGETQYF.

This clonotype showed up just a few times. This sequence joins TRBV18 and TRBJ2-7, with D perhaps TRBD2 (6 bases). V gave up 2 bases and J gave up 2 bases, with 13 bases separating them. Germline CDR1 KGHSH, CDR2 LQKENI. CDR3 size: 15 residues. CDR3 DNA sequence: TGTGCCAGCTCACCAAGGACTAACGGGGCCTACGAGCAGTACTTC. Protein sequence: CASSPRTNGAYEQYF.

This clonotype came up many times. J is TRBJ2-1 and V is TRBV7-3, with D tentatively TRBD1 (6 bases). The V gene lost 3 bases and the J gene lost 5 bases, with 11 bases spanning the gap. This CDR3 spans 14 amino acids. Germline CDR1 is SGHTA and CDR2 is FQGTGA. As DNA, the CDR3 is TGTGCCAGCAGCTTGGGGACATTAAACAATGAGCAGTTCTTC. Its protein product is CASSLGTLNNEQFF.

This clonotype is medium-sized in the sample. The chain combines TRBV28 with TRBJ2-3; 8 bases match TRBD1. This CDR3 is built from 13 residues. V was clipped by 6 bases and J by 4 bases; unmatched bases: 3. The germline gives CDR1 MDHEN, CDR2 SYDVKM. This chain's CDR3 is CASREQGADTQYF. The CDR3 nucleotides read TGTGCCAGCAGAGAACAGGGGGCAGATACGCAGTATTTT.

This clonotype has a handful of counts. The chain combines TRBV24-1 with TRBJ2-1, with 11 positions matching TRBD2. The germline V gene has CDR1 KGHDR and CDR2 SFDVKD. The CDR3 totals 15 residues. V lost 9 bases, J lost 7 bases, and 10 bases stayed unmatched. This chain's CDR3 is CATGLAGGPGNEQFF. In nucleotides, the CDR3 is TGTGCCACCGGCCTAGCGGGGGGCCCAGGGAATGAGCAGTTCTTC.

This clonotype is medium-sized (0.01 to 0.1%) within its sample. V usage is TRBV5-4 and J usage is TRBJ2-3, with TRBD2 matching over 7 bases. This CDR3 has 16 amino acids. After removal of 5 bases from V and 6 bases from J, the junction contained 15 bases not matched to a gene. Germline V gene data show CDR1 as SGHNT and CDR2 as YYREEE (reference sequence). CDR3 sequence (DNA): TGTGCCAGCAGTCCTGAGCGGGGCCCCCGGGCGGATACGCAGTATTTT. Translated: CASSPERGPRADTQYF.

This clonotype counts as medium-sized. The CDR3 sequence: CASSLSPGQGIHGYTF. Here the CDR3 DNA reads TGTGCCAGCAGCCTCAGTCCGGGACAGGGGATTCATGGCTACACCTTC. The chain links TRBV3-1 to TRBJ1-2; 10 nucleotides line up with TRBD1. V dropped 4 bases and J dropped 6; count of bases not matched to a gene: 11. The CDR3 runs to 16 residues. Germline CDR1 reads LGHDT; CDR2 reads YNNKEL (reference sequence).

This rearrangement joins TRBV12-3 or TRBV12-4 to TRBJ2-3; 12 nucleotides align to TRBD1. Trimming removed 6 bases from V and 5 bases from J; junction bases left unmatched: 6. The length of the CDR3 is 15 residues. The chain's CDR3 is CASRFGTGGQDTQYF. The CDR3 region has the DNA TGTGCCAGCAGATTCGGGACAGGGGGCCAAGATACGCAGTATTTT.

This clonotype came up many times. The chain uses TRBV3-1 and TRBJ1-6; possible D gene TRBD1, 5 bases. The V gene's germline CDR1 is LGHDT and CDR2 YNNKEL (reference sequence). With 1 base removed from V and 9 bases from J, the gap between germline ends came to 10 bases. CDR3 length equals 14 residues. CDR3 DNA sequence: TGTGCCAGCAGCCAAGTTAGGGGCCGTTCACCCCTCCACTTT. It encodes CASSQVRGRSPLHF.

The V gene is TRBV6-5, the J gene TRBJ1-1, with no clear D. Per germline, CDR1 MNHEY and CDR2 SVGAGI. The V end was cut by 0 bases, the J end by 0 bases, with 11 bases between. The CDR3 has 16 residues. CDR3 nucleotide sequence: TGTGCCAGCAGTTACTCCCCGCAGGACCTGAACACTGAAGCTTTCTTT. Its translation: CASSYSPQDLNTEAFF.

In this sample, this clonotype is medium-sized. The chain recombines TRBV6-6 with TRBJ1-5, with D uncertain. The V end was cut by 11 bases, the J end by 5 bases, with 16 bases between. Germline V gives CDR1 MNHNY, CDR2 SVGAGI (reference sequence). The CDR3 is 13 residues long. The DNA of the CDR3 is TGTGCCCCCGTAACCCCTTCGGATCAGCCCCAGCATTTT. This translates into CAPVTPSDQPQHF.

This chain links TRBV7-8 with TRBJ2-7; D unresolved. CDR3 size: 14 residues. V dropped 5 bases and J dropped 12 bases, with 23 bases sitting between them. CDR1 and CDR2 from the germline V gene are SGHVS and FQNEAQ. The CDR3 region is CASSKTLDRSSLYF. The CDR3 DNA reads as TGTGCCAGCAGCAAGACCTTGGACCGCTCTAGTCTGTACTTC.

This clonotype was seen a handful of times. This may come from a read error, since a much larger clone is one base off. The J gene is TRBJ1-1, the V gene TRBV25-1, with D unresolved. This CDR3 contains 14 residues. The germline V gene has CDR1 MGHDK and CDR2 SYGVNS. This CDR3 reads CASCEGRSQPEAFF. The CDR3 coding sequence is TGTGCCAGCTGTGAAGGGAGGTCCCAGCCTGAAGCTTTCTTT.

Judged by abundance, this clonotype is medium-sized (0.01 to 0.1%). The chain has TRBV6-5 and TRBJ1-5; 8 bases map to TRBD1. Germline V CDR1 and CDR2: MNHEY, SVGAGI. This CDR3 comprises 17 residues. J lost 6 bases, V lost 5 bases, and 15 bases had no gene match. CDR3 sequence (DNA): TGTGCCAGCAGTCCCTACTGGACAGGGAGGATTGCTCAGCCCCAGCATTTT. Amino acid sequence: CASSPYWTGRIAQPQHF.

Many counts were recorded for this clonotype. V usage is TRBV7-6 and J usage is TRBJ2-3; 7 bases agree with TRBD1. Germline loops: CDR1 SGHVS, CDR2 FNYEAQ. V shed 2 bases and J 11 bases; nucleotides not matched to a gene: 10. This CDR3 spans 14 amino acids. The CDR3 loop reads CASSLTTTGHVQYF. The CDR3 DNA reads as TGTGCCAGCAGCTTAACGACGACAGGGCATGTGCAGTATTTT.